This passage covers 2 T cell receptor beta chains from one sample sequenced in a study of T cell responses to AZD1222 COVID-19 vaccine. The repertoire was sequenced with immunoSEQ multiplex PCR; TCRdb's copy has only in-frame clones and lacks some. Among 180,000 or so clones listed, about 93% were seen once. The material sequenced was peripheral blood, taken on day 0 of AZD1222 vaccination. These receptor sequences come from an adult in good health.

This clone was seen a single time. The gene calls are TRBV25-1 and TRBJ1-4; 7 bases agree with TRBD1. Germline V gene lookup returns CDR1 MGHDK and CDR2 SYGVNS. The trim removed 3 bases at V and 4 bases at J, leaving 5 bases unmatched. CDR3 length: 15 amino acids. This CDR3 is CASSDHRGSNEKLFF. The CDR3 DNA reads as TGTGCCAGCAGTGATCACAGGGGCAGTAATGAAAAACTGTTTTTT.

The J gene is TRBJ2-1, the V gene TRBV28; 8 nucleotides agree with TRBD1. V trimming: 6 bases; J trimming: 13 bases; junction bases outside the gene matches: 8. Germline V gene sequence: CDR1 MDHEN, CDR2 SYDVKM. The CDR3 is 12 residues long. As DNA, the CDR3 is TGTGCCAGCAGCCCAACACAGGGGGAACAGTTCTTC. As protein: CASSPTQGEQFF.